One and the same sample provided the 9 T cell receptor beta chains below, sequenced in a study of cytomegalovirus exposure and HLA in healthy donors. The PCR was carried out with 60 Vbeta primers and 13 Jbeta primers. Sequenced by immunoSEQ multiplex PCR; TCRdb stores in-frame clones only, minus some. This sample carries around 170,000 clones, more than 70% of them seen once, and the ten largest clones take more than 1.3%. The sample consisted of PBMCs. These TCRs come from a girl aged 5-17 years in good health and CMV-seronegative.

The gene calls are TRBV7-9 and TRBJ2-2; 8 positions match TRBD1. This CDR3 spans 16 amino acids. Unmatched junction bases numbered 9, after V lost 6 bases and J lost 3 bases. Germline V lookup: CDR1 SEHNR, CDR2 FQNEAQ (reference sequence). The CDR3 reads CASSQTRGRDTGELFF. The CDR3 nucleotides are TGTGCCAGCAGTCAAACCAGGGGGCGCGACACCGGGGAGCTGTTTTTT.

The chain has TRBV27 and TRBJ2-1; TRBD2 aligns across 12 bases. The CDR3 consists of 21 residues. Germline V gives CDR1 MNHEY, CDR2 SMNVEV (reference sequence). V trimming: 3 bases; J trimming: 1 base; junction bases outside the gene matches: 16. The CDR3 loop reads CASSFRPPSGGAGVSYNEQFF. DNA of the CDR3: TGTGCCAGCAGTTTCCGACCCCCTAGCGGGGGGGCGGGAGTATCCTACAATGAGCAGTTCTTC.

The count of this clone is one. V and J are TRBV18 and TRBJ2-7; D perhaps matches TRBD1 (6 bases). This CDR3 region has 15 residues. The germline gives CDR1 KGHSH, CDR2 LQKENI. The V end was cut by 5 bases, the J end by 3 bases, with 17 bases between. The CDR3: CASSSDSQVNYEQYF. The DNA for the CDR3 is TGTGCCAGCTCATCGGACAGCCAAGTGAACTACGAGCAGTACTTC. Based on the CDR3 plus reference TRBV18 and TRBJ2-7, the full variable domain is NAGVMQNPRHLVRRRGQEARLRCSPMKGHSHVYWYRQLPEEGLKFMVYLQKENIIDESGMPKERFSAEFPKEGPSILRIQQVVRGDSAAYFCASSSDSQVNYEQYFGPGTRLTVT.

The gene calls are TRBV2 and TRBJ2-7, with 7 bases identical to TRBD2. V shed 7 bases and J 4 bases; nucleotides not matched to a gene: 16. The CDR3 has 16 residues. Per the germline V gene, CDR1 is SNHLY and CDR2 is FYNNEI. The DNA for the CDR3 is TGTGCCAGCATCCGAGGGACGGGGAGCGGGGCTTACGAGCAGTACTTC. This codes for CASIRGTGSGAYEQYF. Variable domain in full (rest from reference TRBV2 and TRBJ2-7): EPEVTQTPSHQVTQMGQEVILRCVPISNHLYFYWYRQILGQKVEFLVSFYNNEISEKSEIFDDQFSVERPDGSNFTLKIRSTKLEDSAMYFCASIRGTGSGAYEQYFGPGTRLTVT.

The J gene is TRBJ2-5, the V gene TRBV5-1; 9 nucleotides line up with TRBD2. The length of the CDR3 is 14 residues. V lost 1 base, J lost 5 bases, and 3 bases stayed unmatched. Germline lookup yields CDR1 SGHRS and CDR2 YFSETQ. The CDR3 spells CASSLSSGAETQYF. The CDR3 nucleotides read TGCGCCAGCAGCTTGTCTAGCGGGGCCGAGACCCAGTACTTC.

In this sample, this clone turned up a few times. The V gene is TRBV5-1, the J gene TRBJ2-7; 7 bases map to TRBD2. V lost 3 bases to trimming and J lost 5 bases; unmatched junction nucleotides: 17. This CDR3 is built from 17 residues. Germline V lookup: CDR1 SGHRS, CDR2 YFSETQ. In nucleotides, the CDR3 is TGCGCCAGCAGCTGGGGGGGGAGTAGTAAACATCGGAACGAGCAGTACTTC. Translation: CASSWGGSSKHRNEQYF.

V gene TRBV27 combines with J gene TRBJ2-7; 10 bases line up with TRBD1. This CDR3 comprises 14 residues. J was trimmed by 4 bases and V by 7 bases; bases with no gene match: 7. From germline, CDR1 is MNHEY and CDR2 SMNVEV (reference sequence). CDR3 sequence reads: CASTRGGQGYEQYF. CDR3 DNA sequence: TGTGCCAGCACCCGAGGGGGACAGGGGTACGAGCAGTACTTC.

The V and J genes are TRBV18 and TRBJ2-1, with D possibly being TRBD2 (5 bases). Germline CDR1 reads KGHSH; CDR2 reads LQKENI. The CDR3 length is 17 residues. The ends were cut back, 2 bases at V and 9 bases at J, with 23 bases in the middle. CDR3 loop: CASSPGSGSYTQGEQFF. The CDR3, as DNA: TGTGCCAGCTCACCAGGAAGTGGGAGTTACACACAAGGTGAGCAGTTCTTC.

This clone was observed a handful of times. The rearrangement links TRBV7-9 to TRBJ2-7, with D unclear. The CDR3 covers 11 residues. The V end lost 10 bases, the J end lost 4 bases, and 11 bases lay between the germline ends. The germline gives CDR1 SEHNR, CDR2 FQNEAQ (reference sequence). In DNA, the CDR3 is TGTGCCATCGTACTTGATTACGAGCAGTACTTC. Encoded protein: CAIVLDYEQYF.